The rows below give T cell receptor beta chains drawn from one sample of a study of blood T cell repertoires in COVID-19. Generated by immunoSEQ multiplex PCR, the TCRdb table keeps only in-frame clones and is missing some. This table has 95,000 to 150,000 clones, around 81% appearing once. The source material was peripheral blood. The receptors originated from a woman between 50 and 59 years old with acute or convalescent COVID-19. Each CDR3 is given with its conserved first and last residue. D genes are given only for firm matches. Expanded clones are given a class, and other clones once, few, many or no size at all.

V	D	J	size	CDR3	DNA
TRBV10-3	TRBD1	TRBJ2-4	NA	CAISGTGSAKNIQYF	TGTGCCATCAGTGGGACAGGGTCGGCCAAAAACATTCAGTACTTC
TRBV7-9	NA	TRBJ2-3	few	CASSSPASTDTQYF	TGTGCCAGCAGCTCCCCCGCGAGCACAGATACGCAGTATTTT
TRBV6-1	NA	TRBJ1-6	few	CASSEDPQKNSPLHF	TGTGCCAGCAGTGAAGATCCACAGAAGAATTCACCCCTCCACTTT
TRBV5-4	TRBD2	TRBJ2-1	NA	CASREAGVKNEQFF	TGTGCCTCCCGAGAAGCGGGGGTGAAAAATGAGCAGTTCTTC
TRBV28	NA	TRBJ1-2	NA	CASSLSRGGYTF	TGTGCCAGCAGTTTATCCCGCGGCGGCTACACCTTC
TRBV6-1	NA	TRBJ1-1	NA	CASSEQGKAFF	TGTGCCAGCAGTGAACAGGGAAAAGCTTTCTTT
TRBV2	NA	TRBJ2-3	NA	CASSARLADTQYF	TGTGCCAGCAGTGCGAGACTAGCAGATACGCAGTATTTT
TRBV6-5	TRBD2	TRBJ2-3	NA	CASSREVGTDTQYF	TGTGCCAGCAGTCGGGAGGTTGGCACAGATACGCAGTATTTT
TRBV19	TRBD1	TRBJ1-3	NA	CASRQGVTGNTIYF	TGTGCCAGCAGACAGGGGGTCACTGGAAACACCATATATTTT
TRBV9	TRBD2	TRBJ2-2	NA	CASSVDAGGNGELFF	TGTGCCAGCAGCGTAGATGCGGGAGGAAACGGGGAGCTGTTTTTT
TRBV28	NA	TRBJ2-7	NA	CASSSVSGADYEQYF	TGTGCCAGCAGTAGCGTTAGCGGTGCGGACTACGAGCAGTACTTC
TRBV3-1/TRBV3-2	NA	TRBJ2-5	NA	CASTRRTMETQYF	TGTGCCAGCACCCGGAGGACTATGGAGACCCAGTACTTC
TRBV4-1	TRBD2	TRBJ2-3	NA	CASSPRTSGGLDTDTQYF	TGCGCCAGCAGCCCTCGGACTAGCGGGGGGCTGGATACAGATACGCAGTATTTT
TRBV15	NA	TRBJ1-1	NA	CATSRDARRNTEAFF	TGTGCCACCAGCAGAGATGCCCGGAGGAACACTGAAGCTTTCTTT
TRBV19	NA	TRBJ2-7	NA	CASSPRTDVSYEQYF	TGTGCCAGTAGCCCCCGGACAGATGTCTCCTACGAGCAGTACTTC
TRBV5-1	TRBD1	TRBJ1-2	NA	CASSTGQGFYLWDGYTF	TGCGCCAGCAGCACGGGACAGGGGTTTTACTTGTGGGATGGCTACACCTTC
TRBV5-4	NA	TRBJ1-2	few	CASSLVGEDYGYTF	TGTGCCAGCAGCTTGGTGGGGGAGGACTATGGCTACACCTTC
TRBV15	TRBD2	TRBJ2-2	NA	CATSRDLLAGLAGELFF	TGTGCCACCAGCAGAGATCTACTAGCGGGCTTGGCCGGGGAGCTGTTTTTT
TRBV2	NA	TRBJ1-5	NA	CASTKGDSGDQPQHF	TGTGCCAGCACAAAGGGGGATAGTGGGGATCAGCCCCAGCATTTT
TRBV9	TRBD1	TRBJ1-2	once	CASGTANYGYTF	TGTGCCAGTGGGACAGCTAACTATGGCTACACCTTC
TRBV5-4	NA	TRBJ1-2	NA	CASSLKRANYGYTF	TGTGCCAGCAGCTTGAAACGAGCTAACTATGGCTACACCTTC
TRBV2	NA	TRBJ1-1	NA	CASTGVLEAFF	TGTGCCAGCACGGGTGTTCTGGAAGCTTTCTTT
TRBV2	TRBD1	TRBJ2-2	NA	CASKKGTVNTGELFF	TGTGCCAGCAAAAAAGGGACAGTTAACACCGGGGAGCTGTTTTTT
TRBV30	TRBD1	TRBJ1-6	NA	CAWASGQPVEPLHF	TGTGCCTGGGCTTCGGGACAGCCCGTCGAGCCCCTCCACTTT
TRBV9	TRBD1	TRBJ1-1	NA	CASSVQPGQEAFF	TGTGCCAGCAGCGTGCAACCGGGACAGGAAGCTTTCTTT
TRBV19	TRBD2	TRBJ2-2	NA	CASNEAGGRTGELFF	TGTGCCAGTAATGAAGCGGGGGGGCGTACCGGGGAGCTGTTTTTT
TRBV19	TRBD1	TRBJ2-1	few	CASSSQGAARGEQFF	TGTGCCAGTAGTTCCCAGGGGGCGGCCCGGGGTGAGCAGTTCTTC
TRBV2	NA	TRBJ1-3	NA	CASSEEGGGGNTIYF	TGTGCCAGCAGTGAAGAAGGGGGTGGAGGAAACACCATATATTTT
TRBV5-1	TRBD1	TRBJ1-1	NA	CASSSGGGSEAFF	TGCGCCAGCAGCTCAGGAGGGGGCTCTGAAGCTTTCTTT
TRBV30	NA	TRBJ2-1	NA	CAGTLSSYNEQFF	TGTGCCGGGACTCTTAGCTCCTACAATGAGCAGTTCTTC
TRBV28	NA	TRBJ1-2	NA	CASSLKGFYGYTF	TGTGCCAGCAGTTTAAAGGGGTTCTATGGCTACACCTTC
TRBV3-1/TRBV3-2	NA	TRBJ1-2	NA	CASSQEGILRGGYTF	TGTGCCAGCAGCCAAGAGGGTATATTACGCGGGGGCTACACCTTC
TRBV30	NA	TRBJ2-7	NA	CAWRAASSYEQYF	TGTGCCTGGAGAGCGGCAAGCTCCTACGAGCAGTACTTC
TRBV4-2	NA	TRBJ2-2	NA	CASSREKGTGELFF	TGTGCCAGCAGCCGGGAGAAGGGCACCGGGGAGCTGTTTTTT
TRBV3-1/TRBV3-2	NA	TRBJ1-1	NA	CASSPTAQGNTEAFF	TGTGCCAGCAGCCCGACCGCACAGGGGAACACTGAAGCTTTCTTT
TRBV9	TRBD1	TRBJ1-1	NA	CASSVVPDRGRTEAFF	TGTGCCAGCAGCGTAGTCCCGGACAGGGGACGGACTGAAGCTTTCTTT
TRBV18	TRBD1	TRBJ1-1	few	CASSPYGQGASTEAFF	TGTGCCAGCTCACCTTACGGACAGGGGGCGAGCACTGAAGCTTTCTTT
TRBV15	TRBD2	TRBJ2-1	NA	CATSRDSPSGRSSYNEQFF	TGTGCCACCAGCAGAGATTCCCCTAGCGGGCGTAGCTCCTACAATGAGCAGTTCTTC
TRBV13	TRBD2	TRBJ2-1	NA	CASKEGLAGLDEQFF	TGTGCCAGCAAAGAAGGACTAGCGGGACTCGATGAGCAGTTCTTC
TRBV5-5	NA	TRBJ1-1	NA	CASSLVSGENTEAFF	TGTGCCAGCAGCTTGGTTTCGGGGGAGAACACTGAAGCTTTCTTT
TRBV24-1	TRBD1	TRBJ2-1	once	CATSDDLRTGVDEQFF	TGTGCCACCAGTGACGATCTTCGGACAGGGGTGGATGAGCAGTTCTTC
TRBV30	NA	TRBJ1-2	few	CAWSPGALYGYTF	TGTGCCTGGAGCCCCGGAGCCCTCTATGGCTACACCTTC
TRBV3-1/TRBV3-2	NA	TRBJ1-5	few	CASSQAGDSNQPQHF	TGTGCCAGCAGCCAAGCAGGGGATAGCAATCAGCCCCAGCATTTT
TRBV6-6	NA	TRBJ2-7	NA	CASSLTRAFYEQYF	TGTGCCAGCAGCCTGACTAGGGCCTTCTACGAGCAGTACTTC
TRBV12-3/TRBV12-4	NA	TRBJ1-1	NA	CASSFGRNTEAFF	TGTGCCAGCAGTTTTGGCAGGAACACTGAAGCTTTCTTT
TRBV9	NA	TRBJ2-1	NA	CASSVGPGRSNEQFF	TGTGCCAGCAGCGTTGGGCCAGGGAGGAGCAATGAGCAGTTCTTC
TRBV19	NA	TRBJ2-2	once	CASSIVQGGTGELFF	TGTGCCAGTAGTATCGTTCAGGGTGGGACCGGGGAGCTGTTTTTT
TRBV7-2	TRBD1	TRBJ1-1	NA	CASSPQGAKDTEAFF	TGTGCCAGCAGCCCACAGGGGGCGAAGGACACTGAAGCTTTCTTT
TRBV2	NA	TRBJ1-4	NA	CASRGQELFF	TGTGCCAGCAGGGGACAAGAACTGTTTTTT
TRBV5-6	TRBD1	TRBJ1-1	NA	CASSEARGRRAFF	TGTGCCAGCAGCGAGGCCAGGGGGAGGAGAGCTTTCTTT
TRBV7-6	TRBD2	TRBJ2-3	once	CASSLGLAGGHSDTQYF	TGTGCCAGCAGCTTGGGACTAGCGGGGGGCCATTCGGATACGCAGTATTTT
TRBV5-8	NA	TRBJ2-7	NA	CASSPGQSLSYEQYF	TGTGCCAGCAGCCCCGGACAGTCCTTGTCCTACGAGCAGTACTTC
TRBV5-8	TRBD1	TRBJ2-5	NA	CASSHRDRGPETQYF	TGTGCCAGCAGCCATCGGGACAGGGGTCCGGAGACCCAGTACTTC
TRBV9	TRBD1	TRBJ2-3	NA	CASSLGTGLRSTDTQYF	TGTGCCAGCAGCCTTGGGACAGGGTTGAGGTCGACAGATACGCAGTATTTT